The 6 T cell receptor beta chains below all came from one sample that was sequenced in a study of blood T cells in healthy people across ages. A sample-barcoded 5' primer and a J-beta primer mix were used in a second PCR of about 6 to 12 cycles. TCRdb reanalysed the 5' RACE reads using MiXCR and keeps one entry per CDR3 protein. The table records approximately 1,700,000 distinct CDR3 sequences, roughly two fifths of them present only once. Sequencing input: blood. Every receptor here comes from a human donor in good health.

This clonotype has a handful of counts. This chain connects TRBV9 to TRBJ2-6; D is ambiguous. Germline assignment: CDR1 SGDLS and CDR2 YYNGEE. Deletions cut 2 bases from V and 4 bases from J, with 19 bases between. This CDR3 comprises 18 residues. The CDR3 loop is CASSVLDLRTAGANVLTF. CDR3 DNA sequence: TGTGCCAGCAGCGTCCTGGACCTCAGAACGGCCGGGGCCAACGTCCTGACTTTC.

This chain joins TRBV6-2 or TRBV6-3 and TRBJ1-2, with D possibly matching TRBD1 (6 bases). Trimming removed 4 bases from V and 8 bases from J, with 17 bases in between. The CDR3 has 14 amino acids. Germline V lookup: CDR1 MNHEY, CDR2 SVGEGT. The CDR3 nucleotides read TGTGCCAGCAGTTCCGTACAGGGCCCAGGGGGCTACACCTTC. Its protein is CASSSVQGPGGYTF.

V gene TRBV21-1 combines with J gene TRBJ1-1; the table assigns TRBD1, which was not confirmed against the DNA. TRBV21-1 is designated a pseudogene. The CDR3 sequence is 17 residues long. CDR3 nucleotide sequence: TGTGCCAGATGTCCCCCCGGACAGTGGGAAAGGGGAACTGAAGCTTTCTTT. Protein sequence: CARCPPGQWERGTEAFF.

This rearrangement joins TRBV28 to TRBJ2-4, with D unresolved. CDR1 and CDR2 from the germline V gene are MDHEN and SYDVKM. CDR3 length: 13 residues. Trimming removed 9 bases at V and 1 base at J, with 10 bases between. CDR3 DNA: TGTGCCAGGAGGTGTTTCGCCAAAAACATTCAGTACTTC. Amino acids: CARRCFAKNIQYF.

The chain recombines TRBV10-3 with TRBJ2-5; D uncertain. Germline loops: CDR1 ENHRY, CDR2 SYGVKD. Trimming stripped 4 bases from V and 2 bases from J, with 8 bases between. The CDR3 covers 13 residues. The CDR3 is CAISAGVQETQYF. CDR3 coding DNA: TGTGCCATCAGTGCAGGAGTTCAAGAGACCCAGTACTTC.

V usage is TRBV29-1 and J usage is TRBJ2-2; 7 nucleotides match TRBD1. V shed 4 bases and J 7 bases; nucleotides not matched to a gene: 6. Germline V gives CDR1 SQVTM, CDR2 ANQGSEA. The CDR3 is 13 amino acids. The CDR3 DNA is TGCAGCGTTGTAAGAGGGGGCAACGGGGAGCTGTTTTTT. Translating gives CSVVRGGNGELFF.